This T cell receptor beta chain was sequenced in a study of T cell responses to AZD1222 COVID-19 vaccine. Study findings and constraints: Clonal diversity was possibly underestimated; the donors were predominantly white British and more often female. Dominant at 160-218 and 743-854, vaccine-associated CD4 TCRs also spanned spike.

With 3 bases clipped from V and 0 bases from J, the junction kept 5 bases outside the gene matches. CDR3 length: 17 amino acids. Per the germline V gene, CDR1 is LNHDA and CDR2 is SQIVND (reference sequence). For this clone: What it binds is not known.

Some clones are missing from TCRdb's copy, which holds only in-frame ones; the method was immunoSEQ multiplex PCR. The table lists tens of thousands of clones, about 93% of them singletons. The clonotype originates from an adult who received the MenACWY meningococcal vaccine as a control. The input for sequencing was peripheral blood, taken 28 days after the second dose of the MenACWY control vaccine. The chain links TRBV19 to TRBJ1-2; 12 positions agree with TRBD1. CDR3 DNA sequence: TGTGCCAGTAGTATGACGGGACAGGGGGCGACTAACTATGGCTACACCTTC. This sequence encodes CASSMTGQGATNYGYTF.